What follows describes a single T cell receptor beta chain. The sample is drawn from a study of technical replicates of blood from a handful of donors. The CDR3 runs to 13 residues. The V end lost 5 bases, the J end lost 0 bases, and 5 bases lay between the germline ends. Looked up from germline, CDR1 is SGHAT and CDR2 is FQDESV (reference sequence). The data were produced by immunoSEQ multiplex PCR, yet TCRdb's version contains in-frame clones alone and is incomplete. This sample has 75,000 to 100,000 clones, with about 95% found just once. The sample was T cells isolated from PBMCs. This receptor was identified in a human donor in good health. The chain uses TRBV11-1 and TRBJ2-4; D not certain. The CDR3 sequence: CASSPVAKNIQYF. CDR3 bases: TGTGCCAGCAGCCCGGTAGCCAAAAACATTCAGTACTTC.